The rows below give T cell receptor beta chains drawn from one sample of a study of response to subunit inactivated influenza vaccine. Each CDR3 protein is one row after TCRdb ran MiXCR on the RT-PCR reads. The profile shows more than 250,000 distinct CDR3 sequences, less than 25% of them singletons. The sample consisted of PBMCs from blood, taken less than 22 months after vaccination. These receptors came from a man between 50 and 69 years old who received an inactivated influenza vaccine. Each CDR3 is given with its conserved first and last residue. A D gene is named only where the DNA matches it firmly. For some rows the clone size is stated as once, few or many, or as a class when expanded; others skip it.

clone size | D gene | CDR3 length | J gene | V gene | CDR3 DNA | CDR3 protein
. | . | 16 | TRBJ1-2 | TRBV7-9 | TGTGCCAGCAGCTCTCCGGGGCTACGTGACTATGGTGGCTACACCTTC | CASSSPGLRDYGGYTF
few | . | 13 | TRBJ1-2 | TRBV28 | TGTGCCAGCAGTTCGACCGGTCCTGCGGGCTACACCTTC | CASSSTGPAGYTF
. | TRBD1 | 16 | TRBJ1-2 | TRBV9 | TGTGCCAGCAGCCCTCCGGGACAGGGGGCGATTAATGGCTACACCTTC | CASSPPGQGAINGYTF
few | TRBD1 | 14 | TRBJ1-6 | TRBV6-1 | TGTGCCAGCACCCCGGGACAGCGGAATTCACCCCTCCACTTT | CASTPGQRNSPLHF
. | . | 15 | TRBJ2-2 | TRBV20-1 | TGCAGTGCTGCGCTGGGGGGAATGAACACCGGGGAGCTGTTTTTT | CSAALGGMNTGELFF
few | . | 13 | TRBJ1-1 | TRBV20-1 | TGCAGTGCAGGCCCCCCGATTCACACTGAAGCTTTCTTT | CSAGPPIHTEAFF
. | . | 15 | TRBJ1-4 | TRBV6-2/TRBV6-3 | TGTGCCAGCAGGCGAATCGGAGGGCTTTATGAAAAACTGTTTTTT | CASRRIGGLYEKLFF
few | . | 15 | TRBJ1-2 | TRBV27 | TGTGCCAGCAGTTTATTTTGGGGAGATACCTATGGCTACACCTTC | CASSLFWGDTYGYTF
. | . | 13 | TRBJ2-7 | TRBV20-1 | TGCAGTGCTAGAGTGGCGGACTCCTACGAGCAGTACTTC | CSARVADSYEQYF
few | TRBD1 | 14 | TRBJ1-6 | TRBV7-2 | TGTGCCAGCAGCTCTCGGGACAGAACGTCACCCCTCCACTTT | CASSSRDRTSPLHF
few | . | 13 | TRBJ1-1 | TRBV18 | TGTGCCAGCTCACCCGGTGGGGTCGCTGAAGCTTTCTTT | CASSPGGVAEAFF
few | TRBD1 | 16 | TRBJ1-2 | TRBV6-1 | TGTGCCAGCAGGAGACAGGGGGCGCGGGTTAACTATGGCTACACCTTC | CASRRQGARVNYGYTF
many | TRBD1 | 14 | TRBJ1-6 | TRBV10-3 | TGTGCCATCAGTGGGGGGACAGAGAATTCACCCCTCCACTTT | CAISGGTENSPLHF
few | . | 14 | TRBJ1-5 | TRBV10-3 | TGTGCCATCAGTGACGACAGGTTCAATCAGCCCCAGCATTTT | CAISDDRFNQPQHF
few | . | 15 | TRBJ2-7 | TRBV11-2 | TGTGCCAGCAGCTTCGGGACATTGAGCTCCTACGAGCAGTACTTC | CASSFGTLSSYEQYF
many | TRBD1 | 14 | TRBJ2-7 | TRBV28 | TGTGCCAGCAGTTCGGGACAGGTTGGATACGAGCAGTACTTC | CASSSGQVGYEQYF
. | . | 17 | TRBJ1-1 | TRBV4-2 | TGTGCCAGCAGCCAACGGGGTACGGGACCGATGAACACTGAAGCTTTCTTT | CASSQRGTGPMNTEAFF
many | . | 15 | TRBJ1-4 | TRBV28 | TGTGCCAGCACTTACGAGGACGGATGGAATGAAAAACTGTTTTTT | CASTYEDGWNEKLFF
. | TRBD1 | 16 | TRBJ2-7 | TRBV5-1 | TGCGCCAGCAGCGCTCCGGGACAGGGGAGCTCCTACGAGCAGTACTTC | CASSAPGQGSSYEQYF
few | . | 15 | TRBJ2-3 | TRBV24-1 | TGTGCCACCAGTGATTCCGGGCGGGGTCTAAATACGCAGTATTTT | CATSDSGRGLNTQYF
few | . | 14 | TRBJ1-2 | TRBV5-1 | TGCGCCAGCAGCGACAGCCTGGGGGCCGGGGGCTACACCTTC | CASSDSLGAGGYTF
few | TRBD1 | 13 | TRBJ1-2 | TRBV20-1 | TGCAGTGCTCGAAGGTGGACAGGGTCACGCTACACCTTC | CSARRWTGSRYTF
. | . | 16 | TRBJ2-1 | TRBV6-2/TRBV6-3 | TGTGCCAGCAGATATACCGGGACACCCCTTTACAATGAGCAGTTCTTC | CASRYTGTPLYNEQFF
few | . | 13 | TRBJ2-5 | TRBV7-2 | TGTGCCAGCAGCCGGGGAAACCAAGAGACCCAGTACTTC | CASSRGNQETQYF